This T cell receptor (beta chain) was documented in a study of OX40 agonist ivuxolimab in advanced cancers. Assay: immunoSEQ multiplex PCR; the TCRdb copy retains only in-frame clones and omits some. The data contain about 62,000 clones, around 80% of them singletons. J gave up 2 bases and V 1 base, and 6 bases lay outside the gene matches. CDR3 length: 15 amino acids. CDR1 SGDLS and CDR2 YYNGEE come from the germline V gene. The sequence was collected from an adult with an advanced solid tumor such as melanoma, head and neck, liver or kidney cancer. The V call is TRBV9, the J call TRBJ2-7, with 7 bases identical to TRBD2. Sequences were derived from CD4+ or CD8+ T cells sorted from blood, sampled in a trial of the OX40 agonist ivuxolimab. The CDR3 DNA follows: TGTGCCAGCAGCGTAAGCCTAGCGGAAACCTACGAGCAGTACTTC. This sequence encodes CASSVSLAETYEQYF.